A selection of T cell receptor beta chains follows, all from one sample in a study of blood T cell repertoires in COVID-19. The protocol was immunoSEQ multiplex PCR, while the TCRdb copy is restricted to in-frame clones and leaves out a portion. The profile shows roughly 100,000 clones, roughly nine tenths of them singletons. The sample was peripheral blood. These receptor sequences come from a man aged 50 to 60 with active COVID-19. The CDR3 runs from the conserved cysteine through the conserved F or W. Each record gives: D gene, V gene, J gene, clone size, CDR3 DNA, CDR3 protein. D genes are given only for firm matches. Expanded clones get a size class; other rows say once, few or many, or leave the size out.

d_gene: TRBD1; v_gene: TRBV4-3; j_gene: TRBJ1-5; abundance: NA; CDR3nt: TGCGCCAGCAGCCTCGACAGGGTTAATCAGCCCCAGCATTTT; CDR3aa: CASSLDRVNQPQHF
d_gene: NA; v_gene: TRBV7-9; j_gene: TRBJ2-3; abundance: NA; CDR3nt: TGTGCCAGCAGCTTAGCCGGGGGAGATACGCAGTATTTT; CDR3aa: CASSLAGGDTQYF
d_gene: TRBD2; v_gene: TRBV7-2; j_gene: TRBJ2-7; abundance: NA; CDR3nt: TGTGCCAGCAGCCCAGCGGGGGCTAGCTCCTACGAGCAGTACTTC; CDR3aa: CASSPAGASSYEQYF
d_gene: TRBD2; v_gene: TRBV11-3; j_gene: TRBJ2-3; abundance: NA; CDR3nt: TGTGCCAGCAGCTCCATCTCACTAGCGGGGTACACAGATACGCAGTATTTT; CDR3aa: CASSSISLAGYTDTQYF
d_gene: TRBD2; v_gene: TRBV24-1; j_gene: TRBJ2-1; abundance: NA; CDR3nt: TGTGCCACTCAAGCGGGGGGGCCCTTCAATGAGCAGTTCTTC; CDR3aa: CATQAGGPFNEQFF
d_gene: TRBD1; v_gene: TRBV7-8; j_gene: TRBJ1-1; abundance: NA; CDR3nt: TGTGCCAGCAGCTTAGCCCAGACAGGGGGAAATTTTGAAGCTTTCTTT; CDR3aa: CASSLAQTGGNFEAFF
d_gene: NA; v_gene: TRBV9; j_gene: TRBJ2-5; abundance: NA; CDR3nt: TGTGCCAGCAGCGTAGTTCCGGACAGCGGAACCCAGTACTTC; CDR3aa: CASSVVPDSGTQYF
d_gene: NA; v_gene: TRBV27; j_gene: TRBJ2-7; abundance: NA; CDR3nt: TGTGCCAGCAGTTTAAGCTCTCTCTACGAGCAGTACTTC; CDR3aa: CASSLSSLYEQYF
d_gene: TRBD1; v_gene: TRBV19; j_gene: TRBJ1-2; abundance: NA; CDR3nt: TGTGCTAGTCGTGGGACAGGAGTCAACTATGGCTACACCTTC; CDR3aa: CASRGTGVNYGYTF
d_gene: NA; v_gene: TRBV15; j_gene: TRBJ1-3; abundance: NA; CDR3nt: TGTGCCACCAGGCGGCTTGGAATTGGAAACACCATATATTTT; CDR3aa: CATRRLGIGNTIYF
d_gene: TRBD2; v_gene: TRBV11-2; j_gene: TRBJ2-1; abundance: once; CDR3nt: TGTGCCAGCAGCTTACGGGCTAGCGGGGGGTTGAGGCATGAGCAGTTCTTC; CDR3aa: CASSLRASGGLRHEQFF
d_gene: NA; v_gene: TRBV30; j_gene: TRBJ2-7; abundance: NA; CDR3nt: TGTGCCTGGAGTACTAGGGCCAGTTACGAGCAGTACTTC; CDR3aa: CAWSTRASYEQYF
d_gene: NA; v_gene: TRBV2; j_gene: TRBJ2-1; abundance: NA; CDR3nt: TGTGCCAGCATCTGGGGGGGGGCCAACAATGAGCAGTTCTTC; CDR3aa: CASIWGGANNEQFF
d_gene: NA; v_gene: TRBV6-7; j_gene: TRBJ2-1; abundance: once; CDR3nt: TGTGCCAGCAGTCTGGGGGACTTCCCCTCGGAGTCTTCCAATGAGCAGTTCTTC; CDR3aa: CASSLGDFPSESSNEQFF
d_gene: NA; v_gene: TRBV15; j_gene: TRBJ1-2; abundance: NA; CDR3nt: TGTGCCACCAGCAGAGACCCGAACTATGGCTACACCTTC; CDR3aa: CATSRDPNYGYTF
d_gene: NA; v_gene: TRBV7-2; j_gene: TRBJ2-3; abundance: NA; CDR3nt: TGTGCCAGCAGCGTAAGGACTGGACCTACAGATACGCAGTATTTT; CDR3aa: CASSVRTGPTDTQYF
d_gene: TRBD1; v_gene: TRBV19; j_gene: TRBJ1-5; abundance: NA; CDR3nt: TGTGCCAGTAGTTCCGGGACAGGGTATCAGCCCCAGCATTTT; CDR3aa: CASSSGTGYQPQHF
d_gene: NA; v_gene: TRBV3-1/TRBV3-2; j_gene: TRBJ1-1; abundance: few; CDR3nt: TGTGCCAGCAGCCAAGGACAGGTGATGAACACTGAAGCTTTCTTT; CDR3aa: CASSQGQVMNTEAFF
d_gene: TRBD2; v_gene: TRBV7-2; j_gene: TRBJ2-7; abundance: few; CDR3nt: TGTGCCAGCAGCCCTACTAGCGGGGCCTCCTACGAGCAGTACTTC; CDR3aa: CASSPTSGASYEQYF
d_gene: TRBD2; v_gene: TRBV5-4; j_gene: TRBJ2-1; abundance: NA; CDR3nt: TGTGCCAGCAGCTTGCGGCCGGGGGGTGAGCAGTTCTTC; CDR3aa: CASSLRPGGEQFF
d_gene: TRBD1; v_gene: TRBV20-1; j_gene: TRBJ2-4; abundance: NA; CDR3nt: TGCAGTGCTAGTAACAGGGGCCAAGCCAAAAACATTCAGTACTTC; CDR3aa: CSASNRGQAKNIQYF
d_gene: NA; v_gene: TRBV6-5; j_gene: TRBJ1-2; abundance: NA; CDR3nt: TGTGCCAGCAGTTACGCCTTCCTAGGCTATGGCTACACCTTC; CDR3aa: CASSYAFLGYGYTF
d_gene: TRBD1; v_gene: TRBV6-1; j_gene: TRBJ1-5; abundance: few; CDR3nt: TGTGCCAGCAGTGTAACCATTCCCTCGAGGACAGGTCGCAATCAGCCCCAGCATTTT; CDR3aa: CASSVTIPSRTGRNQPQHF
d_gene: TRBD2; v_gene: TRBV3-1/TRBV3-2; j_gene: TRBJ2-2; abundance: NA; CDR3nt: TGTGCCAGCAGCCAAGCGGGCGGGGGGGCCATCGGGGAGCTGTTTTTT; CDR3aa: CASSQAGGGAIGELFF
d_gene: NA; v_gene: TRBV5-1; j_gene: TRBJ1-1; abundance: once; CDR3nt: TGCGCCAGCAGCTCCAGTACCCTGAACACTGAAGCTTTCTTT; CDR3aa: CASSSSTLNTEAFF
d_gene: TRBD1; v_gene: TRBV5-1; j_gene: TRBJ1-1; abundance: NA; CDR3nt: TGCGCCAGCAGCTTAGGGGGCTCCCGGCAGAACACTGAAGCTTTCTTT; CDR3aa: CASSLGGSRQNTEAFF
d_gene: NA; v_gene: TRBV12-3/TRBV12-4; j_gene: TRBJ1-2; abundance: NA; CDR3nt: TGTGCCAGCAGGACACAGGGTGGTGGCTACACCTTC; CDR3aa: CASRTQGGGYTF
d_gene: TRBD2; v_gene: TRBV4-1; j_gene: TRBJ2-3; abundance: NA; CDR3nt: TGCGCCAGCAGCCAAGATACTAGCGGGGGATTCACAGATACGCAGTATTTT; CDR3aa: CASSQDTSGGFTDTQYF
d_gene: TRBD1; v_gene: TRBV7-3; j_gene: TRBJ1-1; abundance: NA; CDR3nt: TGTGCCAGCAGCGACCGGGGACAGGGCGCTGAAGCTTTCTTT; CDR3aa: CASSDRGQGAEAFF
d_gene: TRBD1; v_gene: TRBV6-5; j_gene: TRBJ1-6; abundance: NA; CDR3nt: TGTGCCAGCAGCCGGGACAGGGACGGGGTGACCCTCCACTTT; CDR3aa: CASSRDRDGVTLHF
d_gene: NA; v_gene: TRBV12-3/TRBV12-4; j_gene: TRBJ2-7; abundance: NA; CDR3nt: TGTGCCAGCAGTCTCCTGAGGGAGCAGTACTTC; CDR3aa: CASSLLREQYF
d_gene: NA; v_gene: TRBV2; j_gene: TRBJ2-2; abundance: NA; CDR3nt: TGTGCCAGCAGATACTCATTCACCGGGGAGCTGTTTTTT; CDR3aa: CASRYSFTGELFF
d_gene: NA; v_gene: TRBV6-6; j_gene: TRBJ1-5; abundance: NA; CDR3nt: TGTGCCAGCTCTCCCGACGGGAATCAGCCCCAGCATTTT; CDR3aa: CASSPDGNQPQHF
d_gene: NA; v_gene: TRBV10-3; j_gene: TRBJ1-2; abundance: NA; CDR3nt: TGTGCCATCAGTGAGCTTACAGGGCCCTATGGCTACACCTTC; CDR3aa: CAISELTGPYGYTF
d_gene: NA; v_gene: TRBV6-2/TRBV6-3; j_gene: TRBJ1-1; abundance: NA; CDR3nt: TGTGCCAGCAGTTATAGATTCGGGGTAGGAAACACTGAAGCTTTCTTT; CDR3aa: CASSYRFGVGNTEAFF
d_gene: NA; v_gene: TRBV27; j_gene: TRBJ1-2; abundance: NA; CDR3nt: TGTGCCAGCAGTTCAACAGGGATTTATGGCTACACCTTC; CDR3aa: CASSSTGIYGYTF
d_gene: TRBD2; v_gene: TRBV6-4; j_gene: TRBJ2-1; abundance: NA; CDR3nt: TGTGCCAGCAGCCCGGGGACTAGCGGGGTGATGCGGAATGAGCAGTTCTTC; CDR3aa: CASSPGTSGVMRNEQFF
d_gene: NA; v_gene: TRBV6-2/TRBV6-3; j_gene: TRBJ2-3; abundance: NA; CDR3nt: TGTGCCAGCAGTTACGCTCTAGCAGGTAGTAGAAGGGATACGCAGTATTTT; CDR3aa: CASSYALAGSRRDTQYF
d_gene: TRBD2; v_gene: TRBV7-2; j_gene: TRBJ2-5; abundance: once; CDR3nt: TGTGCCAGCAGCTCCCGACTAGCGGGGCAAGAGACCCAGTACTTC; CDR3aa: CASSSRLAGQETQYF
d_gene: NA; v_gene: TRBV7-9; j_gene: TRBJ1-5; abundance: NA; CDR3nt: TGTGCCAGCAGCTTAGCATCGGGCGGGCAGCCCCAGCATTTT; CDR3aa: CASSLASGGQPQHF
d_gene: NA; v_gene: TRBV19; j_gene: TRBJ1-3; abundance: few; CDR3nt: TGTGCCAGTAGTTATGCGGCAAACACCATATATTTT; CDR3aa: CASSYAANTIYF
d_gene: NA; v_gene: TRBV7-9; j_gene: TRBJ1-2; abundance: NA; CDR3nt: TGTGCCAGCAGCTTAGGAGACTATGGCTACACCTTC; CDR3aa: CASSLGDYGYTF
d_gene: TRBD2; v_gene: TRBV3-1/TRBV3-2; j_gene: TRBJ2-2; abundance: NA; CDR3nt: TGTGCCAGCAGCCACACTAGCGGGGACACCGGGGAGCTGTTTTTT; CDR3aa: CASSHTSGDTGELFF
d_gene: NA; v_gene: TRBV3-1/TRBV3-2; j_gene: TRBJ2-5; abundance: NA; CDR3nt: TGTGCCAGCAGCCAAGATACCAACAGTCTGGAGACCCAGTACTTC; CDR3aa: CASSQDTNSLETQYF
d_gene: NA; v_gene: TRBV10-3; j_gene: TRBJ2-3; abundance: NA; CDR3nt: TGTGCCATCAGTGTGGGCGGGGAAAGGGTGGTTGGCACAGATACGCAGTATTTT; CDR3aa: CAISVGGERVVGTDTQYF
d_gene: TRBD2; v_gene: TRBV5-4; j_gene: TRBJ2-1; abundance: NA; CDR3nt: TGTGCCAGCACCACGGGGGCGTCGGGGGGGCTGTACAATGAGCAGTTCTTC; CDR3aa: CASTTGASGGLYNEQFF
d_gene: NA; v_gene: TRBV11-2; j_gene: TRBJ2-1; abundance: NA; CDR3nt: TGTGCCAGCAGCTTAGAGCTAACCAGAGGCCAACCTGAGCAGTTCTTC; CDR3aa: CASSLELTRGQPEQFF
d_gene: NA; v_gene: TRBV19; j_gene: TRBJ1-2; abundance: NA; CDR3nt: TGTGCCAGTAGTATAGAGAGAAGGGGAAACTATGGCTACACCTTC; CDR3aa: CASSIERRGNYGYTF